This T cell receptor (beta chain) was observed in a study of beta chain features in type 1 diabetes. Notes on the study in general: TCRB CDR3 length was moderately but significantly reduced in all four CD4+ subsets of Type 1 diabetes patients. There was a possibility that cDNA sequencing over-represented cells with high TCR expression.

About 120 mL of blood, on average, came from one heparinised draw per donor. Of the isolated RNA, all was reverse transcribed, and so the sequenced material was expressed TCRB transcripts. Naive, central memory and regulatory T cell samples yielded roughly 3.5 million reads on average. Method: immunoSEQ multiplex PCR; TCRdb's copy keeps in-frame clones and lacks some. The table records 300,000 to 350,000 clones, under 8.5% of them present only once. V was cut by 1 base and J by 5 bases, with 14 bases left in between. The CDR3 covers 15 residues. Germline assignment: CDR1 SGHAT and CDR2 FQDESV (reference sequence). In this sample, this clone turned up once. No antigen is known for it.

The chain employs TRBV11-1 and TRBJ1-1; D remains ambiguous. The sequence came from a woman younger than 30 in good health. Sequences were obtained from central memory CD4+ T cells from blood. The DNA for the CDR3 is TGTGCCAGCAGCTTAGGAGGGAGGAGGGCAACTGAAGCTTTCTTT. It specifies CASSLGGRRATEAFF.